This T cell receptor beta chain emerged from a study of blood T cell repertoires in COVID-19. Study at large: COVID-19 samples collected from the United States, Italy and Spain covered acute and convalescent phases. PBMCs, B-cell-depleted T cells, or T cells were the source of the cDNA or gDNA that made up the material.

The CDR3 consists of 12 residues. V was clipped by 10 bases and J by 4 bases, with 11 bases between them. Profiled with immunoSEQ multiplex PCR; TCRdb holds only in-frame clones, not every one. This table holds some 23,000 clones, around 90% found once. The origin of this receptor is a human donor in a cohort sampled during active COVID-19. The chain carries TRBV12-3 or TRBV12-4 and TRBJ1-3; D is possibly TRBD1 (5 bases). Sample: peripheral blood. The CDR3 DNA is TGTGCCACCAAGGGGTCCGGAAACACCATATATTTT. Encoded protein: CATKGSGNTIYF.